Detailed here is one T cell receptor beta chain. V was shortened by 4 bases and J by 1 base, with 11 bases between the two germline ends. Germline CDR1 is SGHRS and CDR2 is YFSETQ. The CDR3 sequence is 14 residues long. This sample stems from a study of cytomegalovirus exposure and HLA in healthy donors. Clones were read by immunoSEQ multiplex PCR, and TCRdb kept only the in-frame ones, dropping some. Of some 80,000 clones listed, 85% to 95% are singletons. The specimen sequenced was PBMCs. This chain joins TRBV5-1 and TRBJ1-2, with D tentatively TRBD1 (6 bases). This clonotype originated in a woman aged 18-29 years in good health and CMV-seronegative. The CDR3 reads CASSRGQINYGYTF. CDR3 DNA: TGCGCCAGCAGCAGAGGACAGATTAACTATGGCTACACCTTC.